This is a list of T cell receptor beta chains from one sample in a study of early T cells in non-severe SARS-CoV-2 infection. TCRdb reprocessed the 5' RACE reads with MiXCR, giving one entry per CDR3 protein. The sample comprises about 50,000 distinct CDR3 sequences, about 12% of which are singletons, and over 2.5% rests with the top ten. This specimen was whole blood, taken at baseline. These receptors were obtained from an adult who was a healthcare worker with PCR-confirmed SARS-CoV-2 infection or an uninfected control (not recorded which). Each CDR3 is given with its conserved first and last residue. The order of the fields is CDR3 protein, CDR3 DNA, D gene, J gene, clone size, V gene. D genes are given only for firm matches. Clone size is not always given. Where it is, it says once, few, many or a class for expanded clones.

CASGRLNSNQPQHF,TGTGCCAGTGGACGGTTGAATAGCAATCAGCCCCAGCATTTT,.,TRBJ1-5,few,TRBV28
CASSPGTSGSGYEQYF,TGCGCCAGCAGTCCCGGGACTAGCGGGAGTGGCTACGAGCAGTACTTC,TRBD2,TRBJ2-7,many,TRBV10-1
CASSPKMGDYEQFF,TGTGCCAGCAGCCCGAAGATGGGAGATTATGAGCAGTTCTTC,.,TRBJ2-1,few,TRBV3-1
CASSAPGPLREQYF,TGTGCCAGCAGTGCACCGGGACCCCTCCGGGAGCAGTACTTC,.,TRBJ2-7,.,TRBV7-2
CASSLGDRGNEQYF,TGCGCCAGCAGCTTGGGGGACAGGGGAAACGAGCAGTACTTC,TRBD1,TRBJ2-7,many,TRBV5-1
CASSGYQGAVTYEQYF,TGTGCCAGCAGTGGCTATCAGGGGGCTGTAACCTACGAGCAGTACTTC,TRBD1,TRBJ2-7,few,TRBV2
CASSQQAGMNTEAFF,TGTGCCAGCAGCCAGCAGGCTGGCATGAACACTGAAGCTTTCTTT,.,TRBJ1-1,few,TRBV4-2
CASTLGETQYF,TGTGCCAGCACCCTAGGAGAGACCCAGTACTTC,.,TRBJ2-5,many,TRBV12-3/TRBV12-4
CASSEHPGGYTF,TGTGCCAGCAGTGAACACCCTGGTGGCTACACCTTC,.,TRBJ1-2,many,TRBV6-1
CASSFGTGRGEQFF,TGTGCCAGCAGCTTCGGGACAGGGCGGGGTGAGCAGTTCTTC,TRBD1,TRBJ2-1,many,TRBV7-2
CASSLGGPGAYEQYF,TGTGCCAGCAGCTTAGGCGGGCCAGGGGCCTACGAGCAGTACTTC,.,TRBJ2-7,.,TRBV7-2
CSASQGVEKLFF,TGCAGTGCTAGTCAGGGGGTTGAAAAACTGTTTTTT,TRBD1,TRBJ1-4,many,TRBV20-1
CASRGGYNEQFF,TGTGCCAGCCGGGGGGGTTACAATGAGCAGTTCTTC,TRBD2,TRBJ2-1,many,TRBV12-3/TRBV12-4
CASSESGQGANYGYTF,TGCGCCAGCAGTGAGTCGGGACAGGGGGCCAACTATGGCTACACCTTC,TRBD1,TRBJ1-2,.,TRBV10-2
CASSLGTGLGTDTQYF,TGTGCCAGCAGCTTAGGGACCGGACTAGGCACAGATACGCAGTATTTT,TRBD2,TRBJ2-3,many,TRBV7-9
CASSSTGGAVGEQYF,TGTGCCAGCAGTTCTACAGGGGGCGCGGTGGGCGAGCAGTACTTC,TRBD1,TRBJ2-7,few,TRBV12-3/TRBV12-4
CAGTSGQGRGGYTF,TGTGCCGGCACGTCGGGACAGGGTAGGGGTGGCTACACCTTC,TRBD1,TRBJ1-2,many,TRBV2
CSARGSYPYNEQFF,TGCAGTGCTAGAGGCAGTTATCCCTACAATGAGCAGTTCTTC,.,TRBJ2-1,.,TRBV20-1
CASEGWGERNEQFF,TGCGCCAGCGAAGGGTGGGGTGAGCGAAATGAGCAGTTCTTC,.,TRBJ2-1,many,TRBV5-1
CASSPSNEQTSGNTIYF,TGTGCCAGCAGTCCCTCAAACGAACAAACCTCTGGAAACACCATATATTTT,.,TRBJ1-3,.,TRBV27
CASSPPEQGSTF,TGTGCCAGCTCACCACCCGAGCAGGGTAGCACCTTC,.,TRBJ1-2,many,TRBV18
CASSLRGFTEAFF,TGTGCCAGCAGCTTAAGAGGGTTCACTGAAGCTTTCTTT,.,TRBJ1-1,medium-sized,TRBV7-9
CASSFGQGARTEAFF,TGCGCCAGCAGCTTCGGACAGGGGGCGCGAACTGAAGCTTTCTTT,TRBD1,TRBJ1-1,many,TRBV5-1
CASRALSGNQPQHF,TGTGCCAGCCGGGCTCTCTCTGGGAATCAGCCCCAGCATTTT,.,TRBJ1-5,few,TRBV27
CSVLGLARKSEQFF,TGCAGCGTTCTGGGACTAGCAAGGAAATCTGAGCAGTTCTTC,TRBD2,TRBJ2-1,many,TRBV29-1
CASRMDSYEQYF,TGTGCCAGCAGGATGGACAGCTACGAGCAGTACTTC,.,TRBJ2-7,few,TRBV2
CASSNNYEQYF,TGTGCCAGCAGCAATAACTACGAGCAGTACTTC,.,TRBJ2-7,few,TRBV27
CASSLELDRDRRLNF,TGTGCCAGCAGCTTAGAATTGGACAGGGACCGAAGACTCAACTTC,TRBD1,TRBJ2-7,few,TRBV7-9
CASSLAQGADIQYF,TGTGCCAGCAGTTTAGCACAGGGGGCAGACATTCAGTACTTC,TRBD1,TRBJ2-4,many,TRBV28
CASSVGQGVIRSYNEQFF,TGCGCCAGCAGCGTGGGACAGGGGGTCATTCGGTCCTACAATGAGCAGTTCTTC,TRBD1,TRBJ2-1,few,TRBV5-1